The following is a TCR beta chain sequence with its context. This specimen belongs to a study of memory CD4+ T cells and cytomegalovirus serostatus. Study details: Healthy Belgian adult donors included about nine CMV-positive and fewer than 25 CMV-negative people.

Sequencing used immunoSEQ multiplex PCR; TCRdb keeps in-frame clones, though not all of them. Of some 87,000 clones listed, over 70% are singletons. Single viable CD3+CD4+CD8-CD45RO+ cells were sorted as the memory CD4+ T cells. Source material: memory CD4+ T cells from blood. This TCR derives from an adult in good health and CMV-seropositive.

The CDR3 loop is CAISERTSALSYNEQFF. As DNA, the CDR3 is TGTGCCATCAGTGAACGGACTAGCGCCCTGTCCTACAATGAGCAGTTCTTC. The chain carries TRBV10-3 and TRBJ2-1; TRBD2 matches at 9 bases. The germline V gene has CDR1 ENHRY and CDR2 SYGVKD. The V segment lost 3 bases and the J segment 1 base; nucleotides outside the gene matches: 7. The CDR3 is made up of 17 amino acids.